This T cell receptor beta chain emerged from a study of cytotoxic CD8 clonotypes in ibrutinib-treated CLL. Overall study results and limits: On treatment, the uncommon public clonotypes contracted or remained stable. A rise in clonality was seen at ibrutinib response, and a fall back toward baseline was seen at progression. Different sampling times were used for sustained-remission and progressing patients.

About this clone itself: Its antigen is as yet unknown.

Genomic DNA (approximately 2.1 micrograms) was obtained from cryopreserved PBMCs for construction of TCR beta libraries. Measured with immunoSEQ multiplex PCR; TCRdb has only the in-frame clones, and not every one. Of over 95,000 clones listed, 50% to 65% are singletons. This receptor was identified in a human donor with chronic lymphocytic leukemia. Sequencing used PBMCs, obtained after 24 months of ibrutinib treatment.

DNA of the CDR3: TGTGCCAGCAGTGAGACAGGGGGCTCCTACGAGCAGTACTTC. It yields the protein CASSETGGSYEQYF. The rearrangement joins TRBV25-1 to TRBJ2-7; 9 nucleotides match TRBD1. The V segment lost 3 bases and the J segment 0 bases; nucleotides outside the gene matches: 0. The CDR3 contains 14 residues. Germline CDR1 is MGHDK and CDR2 is SYGVNS.